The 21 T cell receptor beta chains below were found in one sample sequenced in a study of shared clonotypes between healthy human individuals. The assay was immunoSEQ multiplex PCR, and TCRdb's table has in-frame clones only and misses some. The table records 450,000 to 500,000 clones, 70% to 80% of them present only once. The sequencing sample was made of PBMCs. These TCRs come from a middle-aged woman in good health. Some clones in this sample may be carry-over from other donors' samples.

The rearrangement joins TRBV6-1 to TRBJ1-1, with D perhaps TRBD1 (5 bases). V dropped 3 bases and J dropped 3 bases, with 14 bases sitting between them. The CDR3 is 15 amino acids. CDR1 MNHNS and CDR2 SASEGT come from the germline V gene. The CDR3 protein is CASSDGTSGDTEAFF. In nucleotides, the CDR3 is TGTGCCAGCAGTGATGGGACTTCGGGGGACACTGAAGCTTTCTTT.

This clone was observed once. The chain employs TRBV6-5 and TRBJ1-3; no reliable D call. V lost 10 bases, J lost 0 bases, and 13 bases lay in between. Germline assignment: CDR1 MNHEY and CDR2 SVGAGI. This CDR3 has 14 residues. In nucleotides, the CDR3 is TGTGCCACAAAGCCTCGTTACTCTGGAAACACCATATATTTT. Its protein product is CATKPRYSGNTIYF.

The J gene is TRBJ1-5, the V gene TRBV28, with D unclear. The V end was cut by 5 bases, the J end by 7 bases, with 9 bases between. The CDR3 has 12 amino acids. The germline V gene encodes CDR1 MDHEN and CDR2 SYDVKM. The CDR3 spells CASSLIQQPQHF. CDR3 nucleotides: TGTGCCAGCAGTCTCATCCAGCAGCCCCAGCATTTT.

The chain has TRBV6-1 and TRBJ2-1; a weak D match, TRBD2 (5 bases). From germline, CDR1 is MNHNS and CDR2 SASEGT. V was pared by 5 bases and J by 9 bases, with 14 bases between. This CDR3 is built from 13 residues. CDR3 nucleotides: TGTGCCAGCAGTCCCGTCCGTGGGAGTGAGCAGTTCTTC. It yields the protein CASSPVRGSEQFF.

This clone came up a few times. The chain's CDR3 is CASSLFTSPREQYF. CDR3 in DNA: TGCGCCAGCAGCTTGTTCACTAGCCCACGCGAGCAGTACTTC. The chain joins TRBV5-1 to TRBJ2-7, with D perhaps TRBD2 (6 bases). Trimming shortened V by 1 base and J by 6 bases, and 14 bases separated the two germline ends. The CDR3 sequence is 14 residues long. Germline-derived CDR1 and CDR2 are SGHRS and YFSETQ. Full variable domain (missing parts from reference TRBV5-1 and TRBJ2-7): KAGVTQTPRYLIKTRGQQVTLSCSPISGHRSVSWYQQTPGQGLQFLFEYFSETQRNKGNFPGRFSGRQFSNSRSEMNVSTLELGDSALYLCASSLFTSPREQYFGPGTRLTVT.

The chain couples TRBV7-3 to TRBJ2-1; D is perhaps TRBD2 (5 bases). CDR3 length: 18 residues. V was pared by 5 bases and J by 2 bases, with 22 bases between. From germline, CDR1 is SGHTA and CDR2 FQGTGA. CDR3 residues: CASSPNPPGSAAYNEQFF. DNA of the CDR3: TGTGCCAGCAGCCCAAACCCGCCGGGGAGCGCCGCCTACAATGAGCAGTTCTTC.

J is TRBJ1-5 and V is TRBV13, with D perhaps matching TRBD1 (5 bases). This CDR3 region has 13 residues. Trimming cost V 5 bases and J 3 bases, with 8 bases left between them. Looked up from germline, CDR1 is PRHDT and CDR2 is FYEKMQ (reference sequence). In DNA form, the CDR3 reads TGTGCCAGCAGCCGGGGCGTCAATCAGCCCCAGCATTTT. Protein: CASSRGVNQPQHF.

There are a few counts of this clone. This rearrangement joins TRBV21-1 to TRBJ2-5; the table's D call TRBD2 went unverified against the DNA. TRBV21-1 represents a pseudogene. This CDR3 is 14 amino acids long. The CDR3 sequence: CASSKRHLRGTQYF. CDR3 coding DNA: TGTGCCAGCAGCAAACGGCACTTACGGGGGACCCAGTACTTC.

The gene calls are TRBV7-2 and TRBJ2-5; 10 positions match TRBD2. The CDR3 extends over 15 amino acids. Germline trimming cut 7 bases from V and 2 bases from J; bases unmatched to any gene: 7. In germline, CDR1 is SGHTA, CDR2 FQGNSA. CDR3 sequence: CASNGLAATQETQYF. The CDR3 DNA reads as TGTGCCAGCAATGGACTAGCGGCAACACAAGAGACCCAGTACTTC.

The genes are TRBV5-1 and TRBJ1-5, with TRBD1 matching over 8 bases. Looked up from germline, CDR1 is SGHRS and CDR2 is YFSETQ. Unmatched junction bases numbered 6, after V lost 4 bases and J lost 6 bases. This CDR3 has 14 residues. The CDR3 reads CASSLSGGLQPQHF. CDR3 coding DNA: TGCGCCAGCAGCCTATCAGGGGGCCTTCAGCCCCAGCATTTT. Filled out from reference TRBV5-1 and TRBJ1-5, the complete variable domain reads KAGVTQTPRYLIKTRGQQVTLSCSPISGHRSVSWYQQTPGQGLQFLFEYFSETQRNKGNFPGRFSGRQFSNSRSEMNVSTLELGDSALYLCASSLSGGLQPQHFGDGTRLSIL.

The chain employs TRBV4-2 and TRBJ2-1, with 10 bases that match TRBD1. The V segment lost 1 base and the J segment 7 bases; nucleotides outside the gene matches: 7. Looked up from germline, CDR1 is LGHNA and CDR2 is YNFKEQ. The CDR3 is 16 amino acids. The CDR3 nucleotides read TGTGCCAGCAGCCAAGTTCCCGGACAGGGGGGAAATGAGCAGTTCTTC. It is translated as CASSQVPGQGGNEQFF.

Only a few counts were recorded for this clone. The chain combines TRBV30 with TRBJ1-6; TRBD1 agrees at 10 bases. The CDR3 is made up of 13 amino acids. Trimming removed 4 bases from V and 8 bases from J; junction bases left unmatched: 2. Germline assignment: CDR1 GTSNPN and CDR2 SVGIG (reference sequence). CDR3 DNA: TGTGCCTGGAAGGGGACAGGGGATTCACCCCTCCACTTT. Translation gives CAWKGTGDSPLHF. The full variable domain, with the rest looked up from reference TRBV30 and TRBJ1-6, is SQTIHQWPATLVQPVGSPLSLECTVEGTSNPNLYWYRQAAGRGLQLLFYSVGIGQISSEVPQNLSASRPQDRQFILSSKKLLLSDSGFYLCAWKGTGDSPLHFGNGTRLTVT.

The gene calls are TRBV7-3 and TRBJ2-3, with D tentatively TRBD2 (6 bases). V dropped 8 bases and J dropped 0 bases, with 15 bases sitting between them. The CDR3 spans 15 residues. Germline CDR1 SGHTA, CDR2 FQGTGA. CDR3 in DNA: TGTGCCAGCGGCTCGGCGGGACTTAGCACAGATACGCAGTATTTT. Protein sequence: CASGSAGLSTDTQYF.

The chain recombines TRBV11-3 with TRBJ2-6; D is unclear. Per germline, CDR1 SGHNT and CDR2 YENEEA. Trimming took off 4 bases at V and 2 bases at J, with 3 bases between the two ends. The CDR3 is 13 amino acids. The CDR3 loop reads CASSSPGANVLTF. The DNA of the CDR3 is TGTGCCAGCAGCTCCCCTGGGGCCAACGTCCTGACTTTC.

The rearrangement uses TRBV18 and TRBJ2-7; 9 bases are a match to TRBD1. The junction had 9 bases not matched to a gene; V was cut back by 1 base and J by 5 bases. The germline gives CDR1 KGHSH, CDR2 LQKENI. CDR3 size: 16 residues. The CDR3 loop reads CASSPLRPGQGNEQYF. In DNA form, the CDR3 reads TGTGCCAGCTCACCACTCCGCCCGGGACAGGGTAACGAGCAGTACTTC.

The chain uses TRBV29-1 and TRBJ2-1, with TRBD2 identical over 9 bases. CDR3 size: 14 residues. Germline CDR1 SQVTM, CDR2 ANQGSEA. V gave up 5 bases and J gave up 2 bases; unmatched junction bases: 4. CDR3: CSVRGGRAYNEQFF. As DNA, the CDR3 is TGCAGCGTTCGGGGCGGGAGGGCCTACAATGAGCAGTTCTTC.

The CDR3 is CASSLDRGDEQFF. The CDR3, as DNA: TGTGCCAGCAGCTTGGATAGGGGCGATGAGCAGTTCTTC. The chain uses TRBV5-4 and TRBJ2-1, with a possible D match to TRBD1 (5 bases). V dropped 0 bases and J dropped 8 bases, with 9 bases sitting between them. Germline loops: CDR1 SGHNT, CDR2 YYREEE (reference sequence). This CDR3 is 13 amino acids long.

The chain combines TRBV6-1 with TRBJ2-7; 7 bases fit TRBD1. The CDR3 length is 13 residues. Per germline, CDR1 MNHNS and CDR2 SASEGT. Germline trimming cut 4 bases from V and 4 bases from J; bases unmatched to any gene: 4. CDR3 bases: TGTGCCAGCAGTGGGGGGACAGTGTACGAGCAGTACTTC. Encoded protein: CASSGGTVYEQYF.

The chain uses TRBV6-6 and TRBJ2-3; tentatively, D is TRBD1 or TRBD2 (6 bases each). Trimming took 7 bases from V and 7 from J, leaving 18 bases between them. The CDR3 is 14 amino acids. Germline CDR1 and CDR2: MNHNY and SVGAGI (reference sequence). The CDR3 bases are TGTGCCAGCACCCTTGGGGGGCCCAGGAATACGCAGTATTTT. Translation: CASTLGGPRNTQYF.

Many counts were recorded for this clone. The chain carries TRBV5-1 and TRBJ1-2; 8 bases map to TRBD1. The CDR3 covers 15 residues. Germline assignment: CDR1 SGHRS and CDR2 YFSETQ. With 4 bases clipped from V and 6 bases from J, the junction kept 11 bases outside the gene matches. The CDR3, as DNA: TGCGCCAGCAGCCCGAGACCAGGGGGCAGAGATGGCTACACCTTC. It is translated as CASSPRPGGRDGYTF. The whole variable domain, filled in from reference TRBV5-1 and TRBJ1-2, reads KAGVTQTPRYLIKTRGQQVTLSCSPISGHRSVSWYQQTPGQGLQFLFEYFSETQRNKGNFPGRFSGRQFSNSRSEMNVSTLELGDSALYLCASSPRPGGRDGYTFGSGTRLTVV.

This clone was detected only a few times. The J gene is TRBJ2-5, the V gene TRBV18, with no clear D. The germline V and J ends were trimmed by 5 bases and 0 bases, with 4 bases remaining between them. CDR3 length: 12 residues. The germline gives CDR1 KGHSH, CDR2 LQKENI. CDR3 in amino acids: CASSTNQETQYF. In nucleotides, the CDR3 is TGTGCCAGCTCAACAAACCAAGAGACCCAGTACTTC.